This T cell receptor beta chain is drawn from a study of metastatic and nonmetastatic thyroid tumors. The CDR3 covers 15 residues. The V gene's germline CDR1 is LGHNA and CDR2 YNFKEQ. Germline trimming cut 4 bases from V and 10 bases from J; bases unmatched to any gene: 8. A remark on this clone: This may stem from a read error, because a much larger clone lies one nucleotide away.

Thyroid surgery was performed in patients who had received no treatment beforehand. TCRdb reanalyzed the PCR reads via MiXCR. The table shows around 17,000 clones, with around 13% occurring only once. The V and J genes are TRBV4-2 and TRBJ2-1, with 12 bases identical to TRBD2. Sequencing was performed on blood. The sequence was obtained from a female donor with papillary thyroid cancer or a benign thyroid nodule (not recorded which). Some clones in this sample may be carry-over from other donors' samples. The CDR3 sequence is CASSPGLAGGPEQFF. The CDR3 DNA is TGTGCCAGCAGCCCCGGGCTAGCGGGGGGGCCGGAGCAGTTCTTC.